These 29 T cell receptor beta chains came from one sample sequenced in a study of blood T cell repertoires in COVID-19. Here immunoSEQ multiplex PCR was the method, and the copy in TCRdb shows in-frame clones only, minus some. The sample carries approximately 170,000 clones, around 85% recorded once. The sequencing sample was made of PBMCs or T cells enriched from blood (not recorded which). Source of these receptors: a woman aged 25 to 39 who had recovered from COVID-19.

The CDR3 nucleotides are TGTGCCAGCAAGGGGGGACAGGGAGAGACCCAGTACTTC. As protein: CASKGGQGETQYF. This chain connects TRBV2 to TRBJ2-5; TRBD1 agrees at 9 bases. Germline V gene data show CDR1 as SNHLY and CDR2 as FYNNEI. The CDR3 runs to 13 residues. V lost 7 bases, J lost 4 bases, and 4 bases stayed unmatched.

The chain links TRBV7-8 to TRBJ2-1; D is perhaps TRBD2 (5 bases). Germline-derived CDR1 and CDR2 are SGHVS and FQNEAQ. CDR3 length equals 19 residues. Deletions cut 0 bases from V and 0 bases from J, with 18 bases between. The CDR3 nucleotides are TGTGCCAGCAGCTTAGCGATTAGGGCGCGGGTGAGCTCCTACAATGAGCAGTTCTTC. It yields the protein CASSLAIRARVSSYNEQFF. Looking up the rest from reference TRBV7-8 and TRBJ2-1 gives the full variable domain: GAGVSQSPRYKVAKRGQDVALRCDPISGHVSLFWYQQALGQGPEFLTYFQNEAQLDKSGLPSDRFFAERPEGSVSTLKIQRTQQEDSAVYLCASSLAIRARVSSYNEQFFGPGTRLTVL.

V gene TRBV12-3 or TRBV12-4 combines with J gene TRBJ1-5, with D unclear. The V end lost 6 bases, the J end lost 7 bases, and 13 bases lay between the germline ends. The CDR3 totals 13 residues. The CDR3 is CASSSGTRQPQHF. CDR3 DNA sequence: TGTGCCAGCAGCAGCGGAACGAGGCAGCCCCAGCATTTT.

The chain is built from TRBV27 and TRBJ2-1; 8 bases match TRBD1. V gave up 2 bases and J gave up 6 bases; unmatched junction bases: 9. From germline, CDR1 is MNHEY and CDR2 SMNVEV (reference sequence). CDR3 length: 16 residues. The CDR3 nucleotides read TGTGCCAGCAGTTTAATTACCGGACAGGGTTTCAATGAGCAGTTCTTC. This encodes CASSLITGQGFNEQFF.

V usage is TRBV2 and J usage is TRBJ2-5; 10 bases map to TRBD2. There are 17 residues in the CDR3. Germline lookup yields CDR1 SNHLY and CDR2 FYNNEI. After removal of 3 bases from V and 0 bases from J, the junction contained 7 bases not matched to a gene. In nucleotides, the CDR3 is TGTGCCAGCAGTGATGTAGTCCTAGCGGGGGACCAAGAGACCCAGTACTTC. Translation: CASSDVVLAGDQETQYF.

This chain joins TRBV6-5 and TRBJ2-7; 9 nucleotides match TRBD1. This CDR3 comprises 15 residues. The V and J ends lost 6 bases and 6 bases, in that order; junction bases with no gene match: 12. Germline assignment: CDR1 MNHEY and CDR2 SVGAGI. DNA of the CDR3: TGTGCCAGCAGGCCCACCGGGACAGGGACTTCCGAGCAGTACTTC. This sequence encodes CASRPTGTGTSEQYF.

The chain couples TRBV28 to TRBJ1-2; 9 bases are a match to TRBD1. Trimming removed 5 bases from V and 4 bases from J; junction bases left unmatched: 11. Germline V lookup: CDR1 MDHEN, CDR2 SYDVKM. The CDR3 loop spans 16 amino acids. CDR3 DNA sequence: TGTGCCAGCAGTCGGGGGGGGACAGGGATAGGCTATGGCTACACCTTC. Translating gives CASSRGGTGIGYGYTF.

The CDR3 bases are TGTGCCACCAGTCAGAACACTGAAGCTTTCTTT. It yields the protein CATSQNTEAFF. The chain combines TRBV24-1 with TRBJ1-1; D uncertain. Trimming pared 6 bases from V and 1 base from J, leaving 2 bases between. Germline CDR1 and CDR2: KGHDR and SFDVKD. The CDR3 has 11 amino acids.

This clone has only a few counts. The chain uses TRBV27 and TRBJ2-3, with TRBD1 matching over 7 bases. CDR1 is MNHEY and CDR2 is SMNVEV in the germline V gene (reference sequence). The junction had 8 bases not matched to a gene; V was cut back by 5 bases and J by 0 bases. The CDR3 runs 16 residues. The CDR3 region has the DNA TGTGCCAGCAGTCCCAGGGGGTGGGGTAGCACAGATACGCAGTATTTT. Encoded protein: CASSPRGWGSTDTQYF.

V and J are TRBV7-8 and TRBJ1-5; 7 positions agree with TRBD1. Germline V gene lookup returns CDR1 SGHVS and CDR2 FQNEAQ. V lost 5 bases to trimming and J lost 2 bases; unmatched junction nucleotides: 6. The CDR3 sequence is 15 residues long. DNA of the CDR3: TGTGCCAGCAGCCCGGGAGACAGGGGCAATCAGCCCCAGCATTTT. Translation gives CASSPGDRGNQPQHF.

The chain carries TRBV12-5 and TRBJ2-1; 10 positions match TRBD2. The ends lost 4 bases at V and 3 bases at J; junction bases unmatched: 6. The CDR3 extends over 16 amino acids. Germline assignment: CDR1 LGHNT and CDR2 FRNRAP. In nucleotides, the CDR3 is TGTGCTAGTGGTTCGGAGCGGGGGGGCCGCTACAATGAGCAGTTCTTC. Amino acid sequence: CASGSERGGRYNEQFF. Filled out from reference TRBV12-5 and TRBJ2-1, the complete variable domain reads DARVTQTPRHKVTEMGQEVTMRCQPILGHNTVFWYRQTMMQGLELLAYFRNRAPLDDSGMPKDRFSAEMPDATLATLKIQPSEPRDSAVYFCASGSERGGRYNEQFFGPGTRLTVL.

This clone has just a few counts. The genes are TRBV28 and TRBJ2-1, with 12 bases identical to TRBD1. V was clipped by 2 bases and J by 9 bases; unmatched bases: 5. The V gene's germline CDR1 is MDHEN and CDR2 SYDVKM. The CDR3 loop spans 15 amino acids. In DNA, the CDR3 is TGTGCCAGCAGTTTACCGGGACAGGGGGCGTTTGAGCAGTTCTTC. Encoded protein: CASSLPGQGAFEQFF.

This chain links TRBV5-8 with TRBJ1-2; D remains unclear. This CDR3 has 15 amino acids. CDR1 and CDR2 (germline): SGHTS, YDEGEE. V was clipped by 1 base and J by 2 bases, with 12 bases between them. CDR3 amino acids: CASSLKGEHNYGYTF. In DNA, the CDR3 is TGTGCCAGCAGCTTGAAGGGAGAGCACAACTATGGCTACACCTTC. Full variable domain (outside the CDR3, taken from reference TRBV5-8 and TRBJ1-2): EAGVTQSPTHLIKTRGQQATLRCSPISGHTSVYWYQQALGLGLQFLLWYDEGEERNRGNFPPRFSGRQFPNYSSELNVNALELEDSALYLCASSLKGEHNYGYTFGSGTRLTVV.

V gene TRBV2 combines with J gene TRBJ1-6, with D hard to call. The CDR3 is 16 residues long. V lost 0 bases and J 0 bases, leaving 6 bases between the germline ends. The V gene's germline CDR1 is SNHLY and CDR2 FYNNEI. CDR3 nucleotides: TGTGCCAGCAGTGAAGCACTGCTCTCCTATAATTCACCCCTCCACTTT. It specifies CASSEALLSYNSPLHF. Looking up the rest from reference TRBV2 and TRBJ1-6 gives the full variable domain: EPEVTQTPSHQVTQMGQEVILRCVPISNHLYFYWYRQILGQKVEFLVSFYNNEISEKSEIFDDQFSVERPDGSNFTLKIRSTKLEDSAMYFCASSEALLSYNSPLHFGNGTRLTVT.

The J gene is TRBJ2-5, the V gene TRBV5-1, with TRBD2 matching over 15 bases. V gave up 4 bases and J gave up 5 bases; unmatched junction bases: 6. Per germline, CDR1 SGHRS and CDR2 YFSETQ. The CDR3 sequence is 16 residues long. CDR3: CASSTGLAGGRETQYF. The CDR3 nucleotides read TGCGCCAGCAGCACCGGACTAGCGGGAGGGAGGGAGACCCAGTACTTC.

CDR3 nucleotides: TGTGCCAGCAGCCGATCCGAGGCCTACAACCAGAACACTGAAGCTTTCTTT. This encodes CASSRSEAYNQNTEAFF. The genes are TRBV7-9 and TRBJ1-1; the D is unclear. CDR3 length: 17 amino acids. V was pared by 5 bases and J by 1 base, with 20 bases between. Germline V gene data show CDR1 as SEHNR and CDR2 as FQNEAQ (reference sequence).

The V gene is TRBV11-2, the J gene TRBJ1-1, with D hard to call. V was clipped by 1 base and J by 5 bases, with 5 bases between them. Germline CDR1 and CDR2: SGHAT and FQNNGV. The CDR3 totals 12 residues. CDR3 sequence: CASSLGRTEAFF. The CDR3 DNA is TGTGCCAGCAGCTTAGGGCGGACTGAAGCTTTCTTT.

V gene TRBV28 combines with J gene TRBJ1-2; D gene ambiguous. V shed 5 bases and J shed 8 bases, with 18 bases lying between them. CDR3 length: 14 residues. CDR1 MDHEN and CDR2 SYDVKM come from the germline V gene. CDR3 nucleotides: TGTGCCAGCAGTACCCCCACGTCGACAAAAGGCTACACCTTC. This translates into CASSTPTSTKGYTF.

There are a few counts of this clone. The V gene is TRBV29-1, the J gene TRBJ2-5; tentatively, D is TRBD1 (6 bases). V was trimmed by 5 bases and J by 4 bases, leaving 17 bases between them. This CDR3 is 14 amino acids long. The germline V gene encodes CDR1 SQVTM and CDR2 ANQGSEA. CDR3 sequence reads: CSVLKNTGIETQYF. The CDR3 DNA sequence: TGCAGCGTTCTAAAGAACACAGGGATAGAGACCCAGTACTTC.

This clone has at least ten counts. The chain has TRBV27 and TRBJ2-3, with TRBD2 as a possible D gene (5 bases). V lost 6 bases and J 0 bases, leaving 19 bases between the germline ends. This CDR3 comprises 17 residues. Germline-derived CDR1 and CDR2 are MNHEY and SMNVEV (reference sequence). The CDR3, as DNA: TGTGCCAGCAGCCCGGAGGCGACACTACCTAGCACAGATACGCAGTATTTT. Translating gives CASSPEATLPSTDTQYF.

The rearrangement joins TRBV10-3 to TRBJ2-7; perhaps TRBD2 as D (6 bases). The CDR3 is 19 residues long. V shed 2 bases and J shed 5 bases, with 28 bases lying between them. Germline values: CDR1 ENHRY, CDR2 SYGVKD. The CDR3, as DNA: TGTGCCATCAGTGAGGTAGGGGAGGCTTTTACGGGAAAAGGTCACGAGCAGTACTTC. Translated: CAISEVGEAFTGKGHEQYF.

The table lists this clone with many counts. The V and J genes are TRBV5-1 and TRBJ2-4; 8 bases fit TRBD2. With 5 bases clipped from V and 6 bases from J, the junction kept 7 bases outside the gene matches. This CDR3 has 14 residues. CDR1 is SGHRS, CDR2 YFSETQ, per germline. Here the CDR3 DNA reads TGCGCCAGCAGAGAGGCGGGAGGTCGAAACATTCAGTACTTC. Its translation is CASREAGGRNIQYF.

This sequence joins TRBV7-9 and TRBJ1-1, with 10 bases aligning to TRBD1. V gave up 2 bases and J gave up 6 bases; unmatched junction bases: 9. Germline CDR1 reads SEHNR; CDR2 reads FQNEAQ (reference sequence). The CDR3 spans 16 residues. The CDR3 sequence: CASSLRDRGGRAEAFF. The CDR3 region has the DNA TGTGCCAGCAGCTTACGGGACAGGGGAGGGAGGGCTGAAGCTTTCTTT. Complete variable domain (other parts from reference TRBV7-9 and TRBJ1-1): DTGVSQNPRHKITKRGQNVTFRCDPISEHNRLYWYRQTLGQGPEFLTYFQNEAQLEKSRLLSDRFSAERPKGSFSTLEIQRTEQGDSAMYLCASSLRDRGGRAEAFFGQGTRLTVV.

V gene TRBV11-3 combines with J gene TRBJ2-1; 8 nucleotides agree with TRBD2. V lost 0 bases, J lost 7 bases, and 8 bases stayed unmatched. The CDR3 is made up of 16 amino acids. CDR1 is SGHNT, CDR2 YENEEA, per germline. CDR3 nucleotides: TGTGCCAGCAGCTTAGAAGAGCGGGGCGGGAGGAATGAGCAGTTCTTC. It encodes CASSLEERGGRNEQFF.

The CDR3 region has the DNA TGTGCCAGTAGTATCCGACAGGGGGGATCCTACGAGCAGTACTTC. The encoded protein is CASSIRQGGSYEQYF. The chain joins TRBV19 to TRBJ2-7, with TRBD1 identical over 9 bases. The CDR3 consists of 15 residues. The ends lost 3 bases at V and 1 base at J; junction bases unmatched: 4. In germline, CDR1 is LNHDA, CDR2 SQIVND (reference sequence).

The gene calls are TRBV24-1 and TRBJ1-1; TRBD1 is a possible D gene (5 bases). The CDR3 is 13 amino acids. Germline V CDR1 and CDR2: KGHDR, SFDVKD. Trimming stripped 0 bases from V and 5 bases from J, with 6 bases between. The CDR3 loop is CATSDLGGTEAFF. In DNA form, the CDR3 reads TGTGCCACCAGTGATTTGGGGGGGACTGAAGCTTTCTTT.

This chain uses TRBV7-2 with TRBJ2-3, with D perhaps matching TRBD2 (5 bases). The CDR3 spans 15 residues. Trimming took off 1 base at V and 0 bases at J, with 8 bases between the two ends. The germline CDR1 and CDR2 sequences are SGHTA and FQGNSA. In nucleotides, the CDR3 is TGTGCCAGCAGCTTAGACTGGACTAGCACAGATACGCAGTATTTT. This encodes CASSLDWTSTDTQYF.

J is TRBJ2-3 and V is TRBV7-3, with TRBD2 matching over 10 bases. Germline loops: CDR1 SGHTA, CDR2 FQGTGA. The CDR3 extends over 16 amino acids. The ends lost 6 bases at V and 6 bases at J; junction bases unmatched: 12. DNA for the CDR3: TGTGCCAGCAGTCCATTGGGCAGCGGGAGGGCGGATACGCAGTATTTT. Protein sequence: CASSPLGSGRADTQYF.

J is TRBJ2-1 and V is TRBV11-1, with D unresolved. Germline V CDR1 and CDR2: SGHAT, FQDESV (reference sequence). This CDR3 spans 16 amino acids. Trimming stripped 3 bases from V and 0 bases from J, with 12 bases between. CDR3 bases: TGTGCCAGCAGCTTGGTAAGAACGAGCTCCTACAATGAGCAGTTCTTC. The encoded protein is CASSLVRTSSYNEQFF.